This entry concerns a single T cell receptor beta chain. This clonotype showed up many times. The specificity of this receptor is unknown. No base quality information exists; no much larger clone differs at one position. This sample stems from a study of T-cell reconstitution after alpha-beta-depleted transplantation in children listed by TCRdb under 2016. Some background on the complete study: T-cell immune reconstitution after TCRalphabeta/CD19-depleted allogeneic hematopoietic cell transplantation in children was quantitatively tracked in the study by means of TCR repertoire profiling.

General conclusions and limits of the study: The frequencies of hyperexpanded clones fell over the following months, and after one year, T-cell counts and TCRbeta diversity were mostly attributed to newly produced T cells. The high TCRbeta diversity at day 60 in some patients was ascribed to recipient T cells and intrathymic progenitors that had survived conditioning. About two months after transplant, the apparently early recovery of alphabetaT-cell counts reportedly depended on just several hundred clones that had expanded rapidly and came from non-depleted graft cells.

The treatment or condition label, read with the paper, signifies: allogeneic hematopoietic cell transplantation with graft depleted of TCRalphabeta T cells and CD19 B cells. The children who served as transplant recipients had been given grafts of TCRalphabeta/CD19-depleted allogeneic hematopoietic cells. From the germline V gene (reference sequence), CDR1 is LNHNV and CDR2 is YYDKDF. The CDR3 numbers 15 residues from cysteine through phenylalanine. Only the CDR3 DNA stays, 45 bases, in frame from base 1. Germline trimming amounts to 4 bases on V and 8 bases on J, with 9 as the count of junction bases outside the gene matches. The library came from PCR. The instrument given in TCRdb is Illumina HiSeq 2500. TCR library preparation used molecular barcoding, with unique molecular identifiers applied to normalize quantification of the TCRbeta repertoire. Starting from the raw public reads, TCRdb applied fastp trimming at Q25, assembled clones with MiXCR and retained in-frame beta chains. Entries that share a CDR3 protein sequence are merged under the most common genes and DNA. The sample table lists about 980,000 distinct CDR3 sequences, under 30% of them with a count of one. The top ten hold roughly 27% of the sample.

This chain is built from TRBV15 and TRBJ2-1; 9 bases in the middle match TRBD1. The source is a boy under three years old who had a stem cell transplant for SCID, so the T cells may come from the graft donor. Sequenced material: PBMCs, mostly from graft donor cells, taken 360 days after TCRalphabeta/CD19-depleted stem cell transplant. The sequenced DNA: TGTGCCACCAGCACCGGGACAGGGCGCATGGATGAGCAGTTCTTC. Translated, it gives CATSTGTGRMDEQFF.